The next 23 T cell receptor beta chains were all read from a single sample in a study of tumor-infiltrating lymphocytes in primary liver carcinoma. The template, roughly 510 ng total RNA, yielded TCR beta cDNA made with a constant-region primer. Three-round nested multiplex PCR performed with slightly modified ARM-PCR produced the TCR beta libraries. Investigators reported that the first two PCR rounds, at roughly 10 cycles each, used TRBV1-TRBV30 forward primers with a C-beta reverse primer. Using its own MiXCR run on the multiplex PCR reads, TCRdb lists one record per CDR3 protein. The repertoire includes 100,000 to 150,000 distinct CDR3 sequences, 64% of them detected once, and approximately 8% sits in the top ten. Total RNA and DNA came together from roughly 20-30 mg of bulk tissue without cell sorting. The material sequenced was liver tumor tissue from sampling region 3. Subset reported: tumor region T3, left-lateral pole. The receptors were gathered from a woman between 55 and 75 years old with primary liver carcinoma and hepatitis B virus infection.

In the case of this clonotype: This clone may be a read error of a much larger clone one base away. CDR3 in amino acids: CASSWGGPTQETQYF. DNA for the CDR3: TGTGCCAGCAGCTGGGGGGGACCGACACAAGAGACCCAGTACTTC. The J gene is TRBJ2-5, the V gene TRBV7-8, with 7 bases fitting TRBD2. Germline loops: CDR1 SGHVS, CDR2 FQNEAQ. After removal of 4 bases from V and 2 bases from J, the junction contained 7 bases not matched to a gene. The CDR3 length is 15 residues.

In its sample, this clonotype was seen a few times. The gene calls are TRBV24-1 and TRBJ2-2, with D uncertain. CDR1 is KGHDR and CDR2 is SFDVKD in the germline V gene. Trimming shortened V by 7 bases and J by 7 bases, and 6 bases separated the two germline ends. This CDR3 spans 11 amino acids. The CDR3: CATRDHGELFF. In nucleotides, the CDR3 is TGTGCCACCAGAGACCACGGGGAGCTGTTTTTT.

In its sample, this clonotype was seen many times. The chain recombines TRBV29-1 with TRBJ2-3; D possibly corresponds to TRBD1 (6 bases). The CDR3 is 15 amino acids. With 4 bases removed from V and 1 base from J, the gap between germline ends came to 15 bases. CDR1 and CDR2 from the germline V gene are SQVTM and ANQGSEA. The DNA of the CDR3 is TGCAGCGTTGGCAGGCAGGGGTTGGGCACAGATACGCAGTATTTT. Amino acid sequence: CSVGRQGLGTDTQYF.

The J gene is TRBJ1-2, the V gene TRBV15; D ambiguous. The germline V gene encodes CDR1 LNHNV and CDR2 YYDKDF (reference sequence). This CDR3 region has 12 residues. The germline V and J ends were trimmed by 2 bases and 4 bases, with 5 bases remaining between them. CDR3 in amino acids: CATSRHSYGYTF. The CDR3 coding sequence is TGTGCCACCAGCAGACATAGCTATGGCTACACCTTC.

This clonotype was seen many times. The chain joins TRBV10-3 to TRBJ2-1, with TRBD2 identical over 9 bases. In germline, CDR1 is ENHRY, CDR2 SYGVKD. J gave up 7 bases and V 0 bases, and 16 bases lay outside the gene matches. CDR3 length: 19 amino acids. CDR3 loop: CAISESTTPRSGRMNEQFF. DNA of the CDR3: TGTGCCATCAGTGAGTCGACTACACCTAGGAGCGGGAGGATGAATGAGCAGTTCTTC.

This clonotype was seen ten or more times. The rearrangement uses TRBV4-2 and TRBJ2-7; a possible D gene is TRBD2 (6 bases). Trimming removed 3 bases from V and 2 bases from J, with 17 bases in between. The germline CDR1 and CDR2 sequences are LGHNA and YNFKEQ. The CDR3 spans 16 residues. The CDR3 nucleotides are TGTGCCAGCAGCCAGTCCCAGAGGGAGGCTACCTACGAGCAGTACTTC. This codes for CASSQSQREATYEQYF.

Points on this clonotype: At one end the junction does not follow the germline gene, possibly because of a read error. V gene TRBV11-2 combines with J gene TRBJ2-1; D is undetermined. From germline, CDR1 is SGHAT and CDR2 FQNNGV. The CDR3 runs to 15 residues. DNA of the CDR3: TGTGCCAGCACCTTAGTAGGCGGCACTTCCTTTGGGCCGTCCTTC. Translation gives CASTLVGGTSFGPSF.

A word on this clonotype: This likely comes from a read error, as the CDR3 has no conserved phenylalanine or tryptophan at its end. CDR3: CASNLDGYSGNSIYL. The CDR3 region has the DNA TGCGCCAGCAACCTTGACGGGTACTCTGGAAACTCCATATATCTT. The chain is built from TRBV5-1 and TRBJ1-3; D unclear. This CDR3 comprises 15 residues. The V gene's germline CDR1 is SGHRS and CDR2 YFSETQ.

Only a few counts were recorded for this clonotype. The chain links TRBV5-1 to TRBJ2-2, with 13 bases matching TRBD2. With 4 bases clipped from V and 0 bases from J, the junction kept 3 bases outside the gene matches. The V gene's germline CDR1 is SGHRS and CDR2 YFSETQ. The CDR3 is made up of 17 amino acids. The CDR3 reads CASSAGLAGTNTGELFF. In DNA, the CDR3 is TGCGCCAGCAGCGCGGGACTAGCGGGGACGAACACCGGGGAGCTGTTTTTT.

This clonotype was counted ten times or more. The chain uses TRBV6-1 and TRBJ1-2; D gene ambiguous. CDR3 size: 11 residues. Germline CDR1 reads MNHNS; CDR2 reads SASEGT. Trimming left V 10 bases short and J 5 bases short, with 11 bases between. The CDR3 spells CATNHIYGYTF. CDR3 nucleotide sequence: TGTGCCACCAACCACATTTATGGCTACACCTTC.

This clonotype was found a few times. A clone one base away is much larger, so this may be a read error. The CDR3 loop reads CASSHPGAGFYEQYF. The CDR3 nucleotides are TGCGCCAGCAGCCACCCCGGGGCAGGGTTCTACGAGCAGTACTTC. The gene calls are TRBV4-1 and TRBJ2-7; either TRBD1 or TRBD2 may fit D (5 bases each). V was shortened by 3 bases and J by 3 bases, with 15 bases between the two germline ends. This CDR3 region has 15 residues. CDR1 MGHRA and CDR2 YSYEKL come from the germline V gene.

This clonotype was detected only once. The chain uses TRBV9 and TRBJ1-1, with D unresolved. The CDR3 loop spans 15 amino acids. Trimming removed 0 bases from V and 4 bases from J, with 13 bases in between. CDR1 SGDLS and CDR2 YYNGEE come from the germline V gene. CDR3 residues: CASSVESAFSTEAFF. CDR3 nucleotide sequence: TGTGCCAGCAGCGTAGAGAGTGCCTTTAGCACTGAAGCTTTCTTT.

This clonotype came up once. Compared with germline, one end of the junction differs, possibly owing to a read error. The chain combines TRBV7-9 with TRBJ2-7; no reliable D call. Germline V CDR1 and CDR2: SEHNR, FQNEAQ (reference sequence). The CDR3 runs to 15 residues. CDR3 bases: TGTGCCAGCAGCTCGTTCCCTCTGAGGAGCCACGAGCACTACTTC. Translating gives CASSSFPLRSHEHYF.

With regard to this clonotype: A read error may account for a junction end that differs from germline. The V gene is TRBV7-8, the J gene TRBJ2-1; a weak D match, TRBD1 (5 bases). The CDR3 consists of 14 residues. Germline CDR1 and CDR2: SGHVS and FQNEAQ. The DNA for the CDR3 is TGTGCCAGCAGCATGGACAAGGGCTACAATGAGCGGTTCTTC. Translation gives CASSMDKGYNERFF.

On this clonotype: The germline gene is not matched at one end of the junction; a read error may be the cause. The chain links TRBV12-3 or TRBV12-4 to TRBJ1-5; possible D gene TRBD1, 5 bases. This CDR3 comprises 15 residues. CDR3 in DNA: TGTGCCAGCACTTCGGGCAGGGATAGCAGTCAGCCCCAGCATTTT. Its translation is CASTSGRDSSQPQHF.

On this clonotype itself: This sequence may be a read error, since a much larger clone differs from it by one base. The chain carries TRBV7-9 and TRBJ1-1, with D hard to call. Germline V lookup: CDR1 SEHNR, CDR2 FQNEAQ (reference sequence). CDR3 size: 14 residues. Here the CDR3 reads CASSRPVVNTEASF. In DNA form, the CDR3 reads TGTGCCAGCAGCCGCCCAGTGGTGAACACTGAAGCTTCCTTT.

Concerning this clonotype: As the CDR3 is not closed by the conserved phenylalanine or tryptophan, this likely results from a read error. The chain recombines TRBV11-3 with TRBJ2-2; no definite D call. Germline V gives CDR1 SGHNT, CDR2 YENEEA. CDR3 length equals 14 residues. V gave up 3 bases and J gave up 9 bases, with 14 bases separating them. CDR3 in DNA: TGTGCCAGCAGCTTGGCTAGAAGGGCCCGGGAGCTGTTTTGT. It encodes CASSLARRARELFC.

Points on this clonotype: Its ends do not fully match the called genes, so a read error is possible. The chain recombines TRBV11-2 with TRBJ1-3; tentatively, D is TRBD1 (5 bases). Germline loops: CDR1 SGHAT, CDR2 FQNNGV. The CDR3 covers 18 residues. CDR3 amino acids: CVSSPRLPTDSSANTIYF. In nucleotides, the CDR3 is TGTGTCAGCAGCCCGCGCCTCCCGACAGATAGCTCTGCAAACACCATATATTTT.

Comment on this clonotype: The junction does not match germline at one end; this may be a read error. The chain employs TRBV11-3 and TRBJ2-7; 7 nucleotides match TRBD1. CDR1 is SGHNT, CDR2 YENEEA, per germline. This CDR3 contains 15 residues. The CDR3 reads CASSFTPTGTYEHYF. CDR3 DNA: TGTGCCAGCAGCTTCACGCCGACAGGGACCTACGAGCACTACTTC.

In its sample, this clonotype was seen many times. The chain is built from TRBV30 and TRBJ1-2; D is uncertain. Germline-derived CDR1 and CDR2 are GTSNPN and SVGIG (reference sequence). Trimming took 1 base from V and 8 from J, leaving 17 bases between them. This CDR3 region has 14 residues. The CDR3 nucleotides are TGTGCCTGGAGTGATGTCCGCCACGCTAAAGGCTACACCTTC. Encoded protein: CAWSDVRHAKGYTF.

The chain is built from TRBV28 and TRBJ2-7; no clear D gene. The germline V and J ends were trimmed by 10 bases and 3 bases, with 19 bases remaining between them. Looked up from germline, CDR1 is MDHEN and CDR2 is SYDVKM. This CDR3 is built from 14 residues. CDR3 sequence: CATTPARQYYEQYF. The DNA for the CDR3 is TGTGCCACCACGCCTGCGCGCCAGTACTACGAGCAGTACTTC.

Turning to this clonotype: A read error may explain this, as a much larger clone is one base away. The rearrangement uses TRBV5-1 and TRBJ2-5; no firm D call. Germline loops: CDR1 SGHRS, CDR2 YFSETQ. CDR3 length: 12 amino acids. The CDR3 DNA reads TGCGCCAGCAACTTGGATGGAGAGACCCAGTACTTC. This gives the protein CASNLDGETQYF.

In regard to this clonotype: A read error may account for a junction end that differs from germline. The V call is TRBV5-1, the J call TRBJ1-3; no clear D. The CDR3 is 14 residues long. CDR1 and CDR2 (germline): SGHRS, YFSETQ. CDR3: CPSSLVGSGNNIYF. DNA for the CDR3: TGCCCCAGCAGCTTGGTTGGCTCTGGAAACAACATATATTTT. Supplemented by reference TRBV5-1 and TRBJ1-3, the full variable domain reads KAGVTQTPRYLIKTRGQQVTLSCSPISGHRSVSWYQQTPGQGLQFLFEYFSETQRNKGNFPGRFSGRQFSNSRSEMNVSTLELGDSALYLCPSSLVGSGNNIYFGEGSWLTVV.